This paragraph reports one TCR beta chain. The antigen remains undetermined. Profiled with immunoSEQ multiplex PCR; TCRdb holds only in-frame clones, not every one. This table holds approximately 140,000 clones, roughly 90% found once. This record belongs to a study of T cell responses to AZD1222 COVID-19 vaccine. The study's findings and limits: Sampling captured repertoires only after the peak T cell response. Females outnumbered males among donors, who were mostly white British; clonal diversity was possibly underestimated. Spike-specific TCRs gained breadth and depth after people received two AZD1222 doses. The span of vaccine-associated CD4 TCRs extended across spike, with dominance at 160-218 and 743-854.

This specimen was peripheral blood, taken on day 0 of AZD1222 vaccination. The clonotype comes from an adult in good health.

The CDR3 DNA reads TGTGCCACCAGTGTAACGGGCTCCACAGATACGCAGTATTTT. It translates to CATSVTGSTDTQYF. The gene calls are TRBV24-1 and TRBJ2-3; D call uncertain. This CDR3 contains 14 residues. V lost 5 bases, J lost 2 bases, and 10 bases lay in between. Germline V gives CDR1 KGHDR, CDR2 SFDVKD.